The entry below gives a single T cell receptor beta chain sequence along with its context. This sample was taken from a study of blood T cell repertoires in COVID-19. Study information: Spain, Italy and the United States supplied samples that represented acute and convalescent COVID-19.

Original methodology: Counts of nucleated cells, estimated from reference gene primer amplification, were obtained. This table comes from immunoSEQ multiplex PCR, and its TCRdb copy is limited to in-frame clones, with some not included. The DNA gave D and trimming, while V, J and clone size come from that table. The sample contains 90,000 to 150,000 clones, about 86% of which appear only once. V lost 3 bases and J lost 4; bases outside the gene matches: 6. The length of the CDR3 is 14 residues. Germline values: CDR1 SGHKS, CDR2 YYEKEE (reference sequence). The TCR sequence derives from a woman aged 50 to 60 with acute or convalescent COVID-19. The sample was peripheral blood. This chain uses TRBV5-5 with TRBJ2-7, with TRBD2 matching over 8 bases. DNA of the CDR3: TGTGCCAGCAGCTCTTCGGGACTAGATTACGAGCAGTACTTC. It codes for CASSSSGLDYEQYF. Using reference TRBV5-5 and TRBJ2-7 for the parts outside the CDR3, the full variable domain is DAGVTQSPTHLIKTRGQQVTLRCSPISGHKSVSWYQQVLGQGPQFIFQYYEKEERGRGNFPDRFSARQFPNYSSELNVNALLLGDSALYLCASSSSGLDYEQYFGPGTRLTVT.